This T cell receptor (beta chain) came from a study of blood T cell repertoires in COVID-19. This clone has more than one count but fewer than ten. V trimming: 2 bases; J trimming: 4 bases; junction bases outside the gene matches: 6. Germline V gene sequence: CDR1 SGHRS, CDR2 YFSETQ. The CDR3 totals 16 residues. Authors' methods: Nucleated cell counts were estimated from reference gene primer amplification. TCRdb's copy holds only in-frame clones and misses some; the assay was immunoSEQ multiplex PCR. The V and J calls and clone size come from that table; D and trimming were worked out from the DNA. The top ten clones hold roughly 1.9% of a sample with about 100,000 clones, 84% of them seen once.

This chain links TRBV5-1 with TRBJ1-2; 12 bases agree with TRBD1. The source material was peripheral blood. The sequence derives from a man between 65 and 85 years old with active or convalescent COVID-19. In DNA, the CDR3 is TGCGCCAGCAGCTTCGACGGGACAGGGGGCGGCTATGGCTACACCTTC. It translates to CASSFDGTGGGYGYTF.